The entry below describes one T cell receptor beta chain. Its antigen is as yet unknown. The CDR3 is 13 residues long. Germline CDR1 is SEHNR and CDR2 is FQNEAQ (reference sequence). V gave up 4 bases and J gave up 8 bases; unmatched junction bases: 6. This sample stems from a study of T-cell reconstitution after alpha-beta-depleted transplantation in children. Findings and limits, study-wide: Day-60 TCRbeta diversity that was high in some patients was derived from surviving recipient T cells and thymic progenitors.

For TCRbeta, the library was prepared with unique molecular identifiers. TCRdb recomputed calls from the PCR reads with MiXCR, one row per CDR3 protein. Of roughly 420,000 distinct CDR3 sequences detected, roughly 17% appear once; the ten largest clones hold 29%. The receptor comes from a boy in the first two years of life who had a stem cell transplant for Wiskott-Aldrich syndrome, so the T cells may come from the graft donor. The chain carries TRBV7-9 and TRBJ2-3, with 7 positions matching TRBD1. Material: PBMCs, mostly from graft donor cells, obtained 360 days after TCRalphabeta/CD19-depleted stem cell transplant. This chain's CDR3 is CASSSKQGSTQYF. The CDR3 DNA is TGTGCCAGCAGCTCCAAACAGGGGTCTACGCAGTATTTT.